These 25 T cell receptor beta chains originate from one sample sequenced in a study of neurological immune-mediated disorders. TCRdb passed the 5' RACE reads through MiXCR, listing each CDR3 protein once. This sample yields some 77,000 distinct CDR3 sequences, of which roughly 9.9% are seen a single time; 1.7% belongs to the top ten. Specimen: PBMCs. The receptor set was obtained from a man aged 45-65 years in good health.

This clonotype was picked up many times. This chain uses TRBV28 with TRBJ1-6, with unresolved D. Germline V lookup: CDR1 MDHEN, CDR2 SYDVKM. Trimming shortened V by 5 bases and J by 9 bases, and 14 bases separated the two germline ends. The CDR3 length is 14 residues. CDR3 nucleotide sequence: TGTGCCAGCAGTATCACGGCTGCGCTTTCACCCCTCCACTTT. This translates into CASSITAALSPLHF.

In this sample, this clonotype turned up many times. The J gene is TRBJ2-1, the V gene TRBV5-1; maybe TRBD1 (6 bases). Trimming stripped 2 bases from V and 5 bases from J, with 11 bases between. The CDR3 consists of 14 residues. Germline loops: CDR1 SGHRS, CDR2 YFSETQ. The CDR3: CASSLGDTNNEQFF. CDR3 DNA sequence: TGCGCCAGCAGCTTAGGGGACACGAACAATGAGCAGTTCTTC. The variable domain in full, completed from reference TRBV5-1 and TRBJ2-1, reads KAGVTQTPRYLIKTRGQQVTLSCSPISGHRSVSWYQQTPGQGLQFLFEYFSETQRNKGNFPGRFSGRQFSNSRSEMNVSTLELGDSALYLCASSLGDTNNEQFFGPGTRLTVL.

This clonotype was seen at least ten times. The chain carries TRBV11-2 and TRBJ1-4; 8 bases map to TRBD1. Germline V gene lookup returns CDR1 SGHAT and CDR2 FQNNGV. The CDR3 is 16 amino acids. The ends lost 8 bases at V and 3 bases at J; junction bases unmatched: 11. The CDR3 region has the DNA TGTGCCAGCGGATTTCAGGGGGCTGCAGCTAATGAAAAACTGTTTTTT. Its protein product is CASGFQGAAANEKLFF. Drawing the rest from reference TRBV11-2 and TRBJ1-4, the complete variable domain is EAGVAQSPRYKIIEKRQSVAFWCNPISGHATLYWYQQILGQGPKLLIQFQNNGVVDDSQLPKDRFSAERLKGVDSTLKIQPAKLEDSAVYLCASGFQGAAANEKLFFGSGTQLSVL.

The V gene is TRBV19, the J gene TRBJ2-7, with 13 bases identical to TRBD2. Germline CDR1 and CDR2: LNHDA and SQIVND (reference sequence). The CDR3 has 15 amino acids. J was trimmed by 2 bases and V by 6 bases; bases with no gene match: 4. CDR3 nucleotides: TGTGCCAGTAGAAGGACTAGCGGGAGTACCTACGAGCAGTACTTC. Its protein product is CASRRTSGSTYEQYF.

This clonotype showed up many times. The CDR3 protein is CSVGTGADYGYTF. DNA of the CDR3: TGCAGCGTTGGAACAGGTGCTGACTATGGCTACACCTTC. The rearrangement links TRBV29-1 to TRBJ1-2; D may be TRBD1 (5 bases). V was trimmed by 4 bases and J by 3 bases, leaving 12 bases between them. The germline V gene encodes CDR1 SQVTM and CDR2 ANQGSEA. CDR3 length equals 13 residues. Complete variable domain (other parts from reference TRBV29-1 and TRBJ1-2): SAVISQKPSRDICQRGTSLTIQCQVDSQVTMMFWYRQQPGQSLTLIATANQGSEATYESGFVIDKFPISRPNLTFSTLTVSNMSPEDSSIYLCSVGTGADYGYTFGSGTRLTVV.

This clonotype was recorded at least ten times. This chain uses TRBV5-1 with TRBJ2-5; D is perhaps TRBD1 (6 bases). The CDR3 is made up of 18 amino acids. Germline V lookup: CDR1 SGHRS, CDR2 YFSETQ. Trimming took off 2 bases at V and 1 base at J, with 21 bases between the two ends. The CDR3 loop reads CASSFGFASGTSQETQYF. In DNA form, the CDR3 reads TGCGCCAGCAGCTTTGGTTTTGCGTCCGGGACAAGCCAAGAGACCCAGTACTTC.

This clonotype was observed many times. The chain joins TRBV5-1 to TRBJ2-7; 11 bases are a match to TRBD2. V lost 2 bases to trimming and J lost 5 bases; unmatched junction nucleotides: 9. Germline V gene lookup returns CDR1 SGHRS and CDR2 YFSETQ. CDR3 length: 16 amino acids. For the CDR3, the DNA is TGCGCCAGCAGCTTAATAGCGGGGGGGCCGATCGACGAGCAGTACTTC. This gives the protein CASSLIAGGPIDEQYF.

CDR3 loop: CASSYSRKTYTDTQYF. CDR3 nucleotides: TGTGCCAGCAGTTACTCGCGGAAGACTTACACAGATACGCAGTATTTT. The J gene is TRBJ2-3, the V gene TRBV6-2 or TRBV6-3; D gene unclear. Germline CDR1 reads MNHEY; CDR2 reads SVGEGT. V lost 0 bases and J 2 bases, leaving 12 bases between the germline ends. This CDR3 is built from 16 residues.

This clonotype was detected ten times or more. This sequence joins TRBV28 and TRBJ2-5; TRBD1 is a possible D gene (6 bases). The CDR3 consists of 14 residues. Germline CDR1 reads MDHEN; CDR2 reads SYDVKM. The germline V and J ends were trimmed by 2 bases and 4 bases, with 11 bases remaining between them. Here the CDR3 DNA reads TGTGCCAGCAGTTTAGGGCAGGGGAGAGAGACCCAGTACTTC. This translates into CASSLGQGRETQYF.

As regards this clonotype: At one end the junction does not follow the germline gene, possibly because of a read error. The V call is TRBV7-9, the J call TRBJ2-2, with no clear D. Germline CDR1 reads SEHNR; CDR2 reads FQNEAQ (reference sequence). The CDR3 is 14 amino acids. CDR3 in amino acids: CARSLGGTTGELFF. In DNA, the CDR3 is TGTGCCAGAAGCTTAGGCGGCACCACCGGGGAGCTGTTTTTT. Using reference TRBV7-9 and TRBJ2-2 for the parts outside the CDR3, the full variable domain is DTGVSQNPRHKITKRGQNVTFRCDPISEHNRLYWYRQTLGQGPEFLTYFQNEAQLEKSRLLSDRFSAERPKGSFSTLEIQRTEQGDSAMYLCARSLGGTTGELFFGEGSRLTVL.

This clonotype was observed at least ten times. The genes are TRBV24-1 and TRBJ2-2; D is ambiguous. V lost 7 bases and J 7 bases, leaving 12 bases between the germline ends. CDR1 and CDR2 from the germline V gene are KGHDR and SFDVKD. This CDR3 comprises 13 residues. The CDR3 region is CATRDDLGGELFF. The CDR3 DNA is TGTGCCACCAGGGACGACTTGGGCGGGGAGCTGTTTTTT.

This clonotype occurred many times. The chain links TRBV20-1 to TRBJ2-5; TRBD1 matches at 11 bases. CDR3 size: 14 residues. V was clipped by 3 bases and J by 6 bases; unmatched bases: 6. Germline V gene data show CDR1 as DFQATT and CDR2 as SNEGSKA (reference sequence). CDR3: CSARGQGGWQTQYF. The CDR3, as DNA: TGCAGTGCTAGGGGACAGGGGGGGTGGCAGACCCAGTACTTC.

The table lists this clonotype with many counts. The CDR3 DNA follows: TGCAGTGCTACCGTAGCGGGAGGAGATACGCAGTATTTT. This sequence encodes CSATVAGGDTQYF. The chain recombines TRBV20-1 with TRBJ2-3, with 10 bases that match TRBD2. The CDR3 is made up of 13 amino acids. The V gene's germline CDR1 is DFQATT and CDR2 SNEGSKA (reference sequence). The V segment lost 4 bases and the J segment 5 bases; nucleotides outside the gene matches: 3.

This clonotype appeared many times. This rearrangement joins TRBV10-3 to TRBJ2-7; TRBD2 is a possible D gene (6 bases). Germline loops: CDR1 ENHRY, CDR2 SYGVKD. This CDR3 comprises 15 residues. V was clipped by 6 bases and J by 0 bases, with 15 bases between them. DNA of the CDR3: TGTGCCATCAGCCCGGACTATGGGAGCTCCTACGAGCAGTACTTC. It codes for CAISPDYGSSYEQYF.

This clonotype has ten or more counts. The rearrangement joins TRBV9 to TRBJ2-3; 12 bases are shared with TRBD1. The V and J ends lost 0 bases and 2 bases, in that order; junction bases with no gene match: 4. This CDR3 has 17 amino acids. Germline CDR1 is SGDLS and CDR2 is YYNGEE. CDR3 region: CASSVAGQGAHTDTQYF. DNA for the CDR3: TGTGCCAGCAGCGTAGCGGGACAGGGGGCTCACACAGATACGCAGTATTTT.

The sample holds a few counts of this clonotype. A clone one base away is much larger, so this may be a read error. This sequence joins TRBV20-1 and TRBJ2-2; 9 positions agree with TRBD1. The CDR3 sequence is 14 residues long. From germline, CDR1 is DFQATT and CDR2 SNEGSKA (reference sequence). Here the CDR3 reads CSATGTGNTGDLFF. The CDR3 DNA is TGCAGTGCTACCGGGACAGGGAACACCGGGGATCTGTTTTTT.

This clonotype was detected ten times or more. The chain links TRBV20-1 to TRBJ1-5; 10 nucleotides line up with TRBD1. This CDR3 has 18 amino acids. CDR1 DFQATT and CDR2 SNEGSKA come from the germline V gene (reference sequence). V lost 2 bases and J lost 4; bases outside the gene matches: 14. The CDR3 is CSARQAIVWGQGNQPQHF. Here the CDR3 DNA reads TGCAGTGCTAGACAAGCGATAGTATGGGGACAGGGGAATCAGCCCCAGCATTTT.

In its sample, this clonotype was seen many times. The gene calls are TRBV5-1 and TRBJ1-4, with D maybe TRBD1 (5 bases). V dropped 4 bases and J dropped 3 bases, with 7 bases sitting between them. This CDR3 is built from 13 residues. Germline-derived CDR1 and CDR2 are SGHRS and YFSETQ. The CDR3 region has the DNA TGCGCCAGCAGCCCGGGACCTAATGAAAAACTGTTTTTT. This translates into CASSPGPNEKLFF.

This clonotype was counted many times. This sequence joins TRBV7-8 and TRBJ2-5, with 8 bases aligning to TRBD1. The CDR3 is 16 residues long. V lost 3 bases, J lost 7 bases, and 13 bases stayed unmatched. The V gene's germline CDR1 is SGHVS and CDR2 FQNEAQ. The CDR3 sequence is CASSLPGQVKVGTQYF. CDR3 sequence (DNA): TGTGCCAGCAGCTTGCCGGGACAGGTGAAAGTCGGGACCCAGTACTTC.

This clonotype came up a few times. The J gene is TRBJ2-7, the V gene TRBV6-5; tentatively, D is TRBD2 (6 bases). The CDR3 runs 16 residues. The germline V gene has CDR1 MNHEY and CDR2 SVGAGI. Trimming shortened V by 8 bases and J by 1 base, and 21 bases separated the two germline ends. CDR3 in amino acids: CASRSNPWGVSYEQYF. CDR3 in DNA: TGTGCCAGCCGGTCGAATCCATGGGGGGTGTCCTACGAGCAGTACTTC.

This clonotype was counted ten times or more. CDR3 sequence reads: CASSLALTSFLQFF. CDR3 sequence (DNA): TGCGCCAGCAGCTTGGCCCTAACTAGCTTTTTGCAGTTCTTC. The chain is built from TRBV5-1 and TRBJ2-1; perhaps TRBD2 as D (6 bases). Germline V gene sequence: CDR1 SGHRS, CDR2 YFSETQ. The CDR3 extends over 14 amino acids. Trimming removed 0 bases from V and 12 bases from J, with 16 bases in between.

CDR3 DNA sequence: TGTGCCAGCAGCACGAGGGCAGGGGGCAAAGGTGAAAAACTGTTTTTT. Translation gives CASSTRAGGKGEKLFF. The chain links TRBV28 to TRBJ1-4, with 8 bases lining up with TRBD1. V trimming: 6 bases; J trimming: 7 bases; junction bases outside the gene matches: 13. Germline CDR1 MDHEN, CDR2 SYDVKM. CDR3 length equals 16 residues.

This clonotype came up a few times. V is TRBV27 and J is TRBJ1-4, with 8 bases matching TRBD1. V shed 6 bases, J shed 8 bases, and the junction held 8 bases outside the gene matches. Germline loops: CDR1 MNHEY, CDR2 SMNVEV (reference sequence). The CDR3 spans 14 residues. The DNA for the CDR3 is TGTGCCAGCAGGCGAGGACAGGGATGGGAAAAACTGTTTTTT. Translated: CASRRGQGWEKLFF.

This clonotype was recorded many times. The V gene is TRBV5-1, the J gene TRBJ2-5; 7 positions match TRBD2. The germline CDR1 and CDR2 sequences are SGHRS and YFSETQ. CDR3 length: 16 amino acids. J lost 5 bases, V lost 0 bases, and 10 bases had no gene match. CDR3 in DNA: TGCGCCAGCAGCTTGGCCCCCTCGGGGGGAGGCGAGACCCAGTACTTC. The encoded protein is CASSLAPSGGGETQYF. The full variable domain, with the rest looked up from reference TRBV5-1 and TRBJ2-5, is KAGVTQTPRYLIKTRGQQVTLSCSPISGHRSVSWYQQTPGQGLQFLFEYFSETQRNKGNFPGRFSGRQFSNSRSEMNVSTLELGDSALYLCASSLAPSGGGETQYFGPGTRLLVL.

This clonotype was recorded many times. The rearrangement links TRBV28 to TRBJ2-3; 8 bases map to TRBD2. The CDR3 extends over 14 amino acids. The germline V gene encodes CDR1 MDHEN and CDR2 SYDVKM. The CDR3: CRAGAILGTDTQYF. The CDR3 DNA reads as TGTAGAGCGGGGGCCATTCTAGGCACAGATACGCAGTATTTT.